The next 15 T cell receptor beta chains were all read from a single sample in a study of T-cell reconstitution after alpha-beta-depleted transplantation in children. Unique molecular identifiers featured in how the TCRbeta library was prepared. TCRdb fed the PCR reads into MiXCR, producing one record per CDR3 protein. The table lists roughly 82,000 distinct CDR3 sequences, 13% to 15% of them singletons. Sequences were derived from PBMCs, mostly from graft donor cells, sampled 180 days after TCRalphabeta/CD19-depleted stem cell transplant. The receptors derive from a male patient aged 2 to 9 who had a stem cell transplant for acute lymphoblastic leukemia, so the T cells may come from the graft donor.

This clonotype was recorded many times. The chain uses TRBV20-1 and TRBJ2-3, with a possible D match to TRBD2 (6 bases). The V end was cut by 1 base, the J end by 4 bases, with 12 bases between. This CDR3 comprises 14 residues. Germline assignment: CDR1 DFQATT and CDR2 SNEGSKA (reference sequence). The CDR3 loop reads CSARVGGWPDTQYF. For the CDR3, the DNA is TGCAGTGCTAGAGTGGGGGGATGGCCAGATACGCAGTATTTT.

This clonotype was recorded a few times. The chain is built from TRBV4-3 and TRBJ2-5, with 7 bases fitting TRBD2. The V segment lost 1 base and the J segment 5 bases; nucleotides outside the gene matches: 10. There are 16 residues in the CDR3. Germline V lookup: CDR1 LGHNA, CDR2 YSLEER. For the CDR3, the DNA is TGCGCCAGCAGCCAAGGGGGAGGGAACCCCTGGGAGACCCAGTACTTC. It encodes CASSQGGGNPWETQYF.

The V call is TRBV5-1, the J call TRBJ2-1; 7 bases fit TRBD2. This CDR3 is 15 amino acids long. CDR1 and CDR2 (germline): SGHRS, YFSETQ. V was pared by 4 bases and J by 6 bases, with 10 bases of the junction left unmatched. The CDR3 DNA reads TGCGCCAGCAGCCCCTTGGGGGGGTTGTCCAATGAGCAGTTCTTC. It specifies CASSPLGGLSNEQFF.

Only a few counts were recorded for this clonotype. CDR3 nucleotide sequence: TGTGCCAGCAGTTTTAACGACCGATACGAGCAGTACTTC. Its translation: CASSFNDRYEQYF. The chain joins TRBV7-9 to TRBJ2-7, with D uncertain. Germline lookup yields CDR1 SEHNR and CDR2 FQNEAQ (reference sequence). V was clipped by 6 bases and J by 4 bases, with 13 bases between them. This CDR3 has 13 residues.

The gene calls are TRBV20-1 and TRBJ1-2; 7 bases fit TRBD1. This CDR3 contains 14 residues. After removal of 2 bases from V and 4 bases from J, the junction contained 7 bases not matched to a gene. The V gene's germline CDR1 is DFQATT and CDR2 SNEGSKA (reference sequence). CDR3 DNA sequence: TGCAGTGCTAGATCGGGACAGCATAGCTATGGCTACACCTTC. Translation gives CSARSGQHSYGYTF.

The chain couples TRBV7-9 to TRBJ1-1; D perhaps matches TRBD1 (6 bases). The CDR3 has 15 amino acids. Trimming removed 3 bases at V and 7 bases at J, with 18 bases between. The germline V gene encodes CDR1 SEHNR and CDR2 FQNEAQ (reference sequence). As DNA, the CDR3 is TGTGCCAGCAGCTTCTTCCAGGGGAAAAGGGGTGAAGCTTTCTTT. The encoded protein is CASSFFQGKRGEAFF.

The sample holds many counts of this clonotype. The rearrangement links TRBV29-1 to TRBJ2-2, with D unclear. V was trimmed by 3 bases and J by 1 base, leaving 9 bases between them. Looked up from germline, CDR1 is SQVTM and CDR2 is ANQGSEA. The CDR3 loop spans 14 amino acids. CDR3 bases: TGCAGCGTTGAGCGACTTCTGAACACCGGGGAGCTGTTTTTT. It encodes CSVERLLNTGELFF.

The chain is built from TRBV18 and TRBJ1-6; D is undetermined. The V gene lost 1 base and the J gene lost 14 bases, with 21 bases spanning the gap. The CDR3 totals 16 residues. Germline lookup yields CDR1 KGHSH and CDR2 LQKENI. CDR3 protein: CASSPRSQAPIDSLHF. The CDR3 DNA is TGTGCCAGCTCACCACGGAGTCAGGCGCCCATCGATTCCCTCCACTTT. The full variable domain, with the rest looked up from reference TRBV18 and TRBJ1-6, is NAGVMQNPRHLVRRRGQEARLRCSPMKGHSHVYWYRQLPEEGLKFMVYLQKENIIDESGMPKERFSAEFPKEGPSILRIQQVVRGDSAAYFCASSPRSQAPIDSLHFGNGTRLTVT.

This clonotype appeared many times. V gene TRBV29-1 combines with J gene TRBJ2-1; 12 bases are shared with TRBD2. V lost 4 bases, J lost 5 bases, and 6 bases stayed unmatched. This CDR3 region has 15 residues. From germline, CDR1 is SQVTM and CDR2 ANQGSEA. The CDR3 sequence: CSVAASGRADNEQFF. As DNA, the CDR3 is TGCAGCGTTGCGGCTAGCGGGAGGGCGGACAATGAGCAGTTCTTC.

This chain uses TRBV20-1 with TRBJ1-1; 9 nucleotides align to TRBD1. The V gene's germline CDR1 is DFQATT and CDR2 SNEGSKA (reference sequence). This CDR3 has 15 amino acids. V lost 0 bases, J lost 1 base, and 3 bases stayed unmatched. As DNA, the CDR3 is TGCAGTGCTAGAGATCCGGACAGGGGGAACACTGAAGCTTTCTTT. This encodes CSARDPDRGNTEAFF.

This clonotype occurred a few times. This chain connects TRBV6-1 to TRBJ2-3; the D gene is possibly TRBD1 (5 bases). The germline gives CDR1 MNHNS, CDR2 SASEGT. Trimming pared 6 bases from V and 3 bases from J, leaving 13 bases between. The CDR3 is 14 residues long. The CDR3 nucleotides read TGTGCCAGCAGGAGACAGAGCCCTACAGATACGCAGTATTTT. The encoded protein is CASRRQSPTDTQYF.

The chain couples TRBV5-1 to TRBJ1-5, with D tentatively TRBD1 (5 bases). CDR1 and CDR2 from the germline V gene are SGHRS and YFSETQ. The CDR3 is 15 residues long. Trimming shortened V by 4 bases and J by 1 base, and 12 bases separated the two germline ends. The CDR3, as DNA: TGCGCCAGCAGCCTGTCAGGGTCGAGCAATCAGCCCCAGCATTTT. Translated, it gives CASSLSGSSNQPQHF.

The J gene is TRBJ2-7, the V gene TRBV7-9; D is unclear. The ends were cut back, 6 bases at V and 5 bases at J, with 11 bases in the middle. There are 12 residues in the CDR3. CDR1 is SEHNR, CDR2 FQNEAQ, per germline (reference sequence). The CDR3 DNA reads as TGTGCCAGCAGAAAGGGCATCAACGAGCAGTACTTC. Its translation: CASRKGINEQYF.

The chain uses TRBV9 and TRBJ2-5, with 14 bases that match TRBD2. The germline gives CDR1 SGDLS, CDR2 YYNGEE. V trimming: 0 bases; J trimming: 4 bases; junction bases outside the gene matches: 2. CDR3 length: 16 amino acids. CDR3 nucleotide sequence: TGTGCCAGCAGCGTAGCAGGACTAGCGGGAGGAGAGACCCAGTACTTC. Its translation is CASSVAGLAGGETQYF.

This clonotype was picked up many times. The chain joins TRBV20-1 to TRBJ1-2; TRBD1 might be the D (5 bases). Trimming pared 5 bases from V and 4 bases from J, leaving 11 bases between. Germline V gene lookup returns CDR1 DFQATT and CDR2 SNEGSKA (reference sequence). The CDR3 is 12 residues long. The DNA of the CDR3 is TGCAGTGCTCACGGGGCTTTCTATGGCTACACCTTC. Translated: CSAHGAFYGYTF.